The 2 T cell receptor beta chains below all came from one sample that was sequenced in a study of shared clonotypes between healthy human individuals. Using immunoSEQ multiplex PCR, the repertoire was profiled, and TCRdb retains in-frame clones only, with some absent. The sample lists some 2 million clones; 90% to 95% were seen once. Sequenced sample: naive CD4+ T cells sorted from blood. Stated subset: CD45RA+ positively selected. The receptors derive from a young man in good health.

The chain recombines TRBV28 with TRBJ1-1, with TRBD1 matching 8 bases. Trimming removed 5 bases from V and 1 base from J; junction bases left unmatched: 9. This CDR3 spans 16 amino acids. Per the germline V gene, CDR1 is MDHEN and CDR2 is SYDVKM. CDR3 bases: TGTGCCAGCAGTAACTACCCCGGACAGGGGAACACTGAAGCTTTCTTT. It yields the protein CASSNYPGQGNTEAFF.

The chain uses TRBV7-9 and TRBJ1-6; tentative D call: TRBD1 (5 bases). Per the germline V gene, CDR1 is SEHNR and CDR2 is FQNEAQ (reference sequence). The CDR3 totals 14 residues. V was clipped by 3 bases and J by 3 bases, with 6 bases between them. This CDR3 is CASSLDNYNSPLHF. DNA for the CDR3: TGTGCCAGCAGCTTGGACAACTATAATTCACCCCTCCACTTT.